The text below deals with one TCR beta chain. Its antigen is still unknown. Assay used: immunoSEQ multiplex PCR; TCRdb lists only in-frame clones, some missing. The sample carries over 150,000 clones, 90% to 95% recorded once. This sample is part of a study of T cell responses to AZD1222 COVID-19 vaccine. Findings of the study overall: Vaccine-associated CD4 TCRs ranged over spike, dominating at 160-218 and 743-854. Recipients of two AZD1222 doses showed rising Spike-specific TCR breadth and depth.

CDR3 length equals 15 residues. The ends lost 6 bases at V and 2 bases at J; junction bases unmatched: 9. Germline loops: CDR1 SNHLY, CDR2 FYNNEI. The source material was peripheral blood, sampled 28 days after the second dose of the MenACWY control vaccine. This clonotype was obtained from an adult who received the MenACWY meningococcal vaccine as a control. The rearrangement joins TRBV2 to TRBJ2-7; 8 nucleotides match TRBD1. CDR3 residues: CASSPGQGKTYEQYF. The DNA of the CDR3 is TGTGCCAGCAGCCCCGGACAGGGAAAGACCTACGAGCAGTACTTC.